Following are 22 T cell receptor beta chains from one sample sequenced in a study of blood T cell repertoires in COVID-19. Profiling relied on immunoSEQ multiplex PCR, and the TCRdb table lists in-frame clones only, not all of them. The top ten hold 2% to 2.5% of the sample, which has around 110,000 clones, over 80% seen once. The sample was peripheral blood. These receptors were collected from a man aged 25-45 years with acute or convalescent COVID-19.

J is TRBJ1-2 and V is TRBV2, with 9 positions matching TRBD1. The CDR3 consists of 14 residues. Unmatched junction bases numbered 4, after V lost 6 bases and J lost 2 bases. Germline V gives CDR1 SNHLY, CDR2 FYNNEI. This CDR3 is CASRGDRANYGYTF. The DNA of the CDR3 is TGTGCCAGCAGAGGGGACAGGGCCAACTATGGCTACACCTTC.

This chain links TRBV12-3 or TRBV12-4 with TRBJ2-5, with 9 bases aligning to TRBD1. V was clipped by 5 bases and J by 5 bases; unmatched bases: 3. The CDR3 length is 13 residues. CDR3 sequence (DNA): TGTGCCAGCAGTACAGGGGGCAGGGAGACCCAGTACTTC. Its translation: CASSTGGRETQYF.

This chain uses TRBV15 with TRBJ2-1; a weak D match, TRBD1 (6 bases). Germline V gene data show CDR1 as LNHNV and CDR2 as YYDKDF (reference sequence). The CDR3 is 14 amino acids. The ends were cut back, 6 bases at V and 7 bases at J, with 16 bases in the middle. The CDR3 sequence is CATRKQGVVNEQFF. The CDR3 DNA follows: TGTGCCACCAGGAAACAGGGTGTGGTTAATGAGCAGTTCTTC.

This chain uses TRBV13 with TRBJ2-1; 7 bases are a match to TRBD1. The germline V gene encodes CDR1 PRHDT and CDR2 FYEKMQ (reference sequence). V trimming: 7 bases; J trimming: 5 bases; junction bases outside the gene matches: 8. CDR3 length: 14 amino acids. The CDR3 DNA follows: TGTGCCAGCATCTCCCCCGACAGGGACAATGAGCAGTTCTTC. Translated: CASISPDRDNEQFF.

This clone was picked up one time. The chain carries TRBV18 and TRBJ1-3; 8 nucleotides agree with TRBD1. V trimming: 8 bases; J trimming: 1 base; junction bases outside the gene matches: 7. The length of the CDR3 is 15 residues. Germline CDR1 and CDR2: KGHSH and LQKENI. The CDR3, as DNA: TGTGCCAGCACTGAACAGGGGGAATCTGGAAACACCATATATTTT. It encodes CASTEQGESGNTIYF.

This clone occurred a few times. The CDR3 is CAWSVGAGKDEQYV. The CDR3, as DNA: TGTGCCTGGAGTGTAGGTGCGGGAAAAGACGAGCAGTACGTC. This chain connects TRBV30 to TRBJ2-7; possibly TRBD2 for D (6 bases). Trimming removed 0 bases from V and 5 bases from J, with 14 bases in between. The CDR3 totals 14 residues. Germline V gene lookup returns CDR1 GTSNPN and CDR2 SVGIG (reference sequence).

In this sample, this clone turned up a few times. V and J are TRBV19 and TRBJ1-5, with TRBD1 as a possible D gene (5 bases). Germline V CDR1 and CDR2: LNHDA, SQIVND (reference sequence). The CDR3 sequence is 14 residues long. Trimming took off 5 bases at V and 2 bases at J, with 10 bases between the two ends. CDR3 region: CASSQGWRNQPQHF. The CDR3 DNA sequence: TGTGCCAGTAGTCAGGGCTGGCGCAATCAGCCCCAGCATTTT.

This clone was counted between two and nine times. The CDR3 loop reads CASSVYDRVRETQYF. For the CDR3, the DNA is TGCGCCAGCAGCGTATACGACAGGGTTAGGGAGACCCAGTACTTC. This chain links TRBV5-1 with TRBJ2-5, with TRBD1 matching 7 bases. The CDR3 runs to 15 residues. V shed 4 bases and J 5 bases; nucleotides not matched to a gene: 11. Looked up from germline, CDR1 is SGHRS and CDR2 is YFSETQ.

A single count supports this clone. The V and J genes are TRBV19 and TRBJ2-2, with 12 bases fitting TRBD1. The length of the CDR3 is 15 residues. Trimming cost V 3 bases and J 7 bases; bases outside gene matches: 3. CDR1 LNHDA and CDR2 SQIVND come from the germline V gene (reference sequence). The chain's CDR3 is CASSMGQGAGGELFF. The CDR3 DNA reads TGTGCCAGTAGTATGGGACAGGGGGCGGGCGGGGAGCTGTTTTTT.

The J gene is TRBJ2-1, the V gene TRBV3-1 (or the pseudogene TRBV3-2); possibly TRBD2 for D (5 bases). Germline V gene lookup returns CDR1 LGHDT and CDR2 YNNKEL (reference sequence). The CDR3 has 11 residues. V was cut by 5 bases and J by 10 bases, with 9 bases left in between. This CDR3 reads CASSARREQFF. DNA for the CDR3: TGTGCCAGCAGCGCGCGGAGGGAGCAGTTCTTC.

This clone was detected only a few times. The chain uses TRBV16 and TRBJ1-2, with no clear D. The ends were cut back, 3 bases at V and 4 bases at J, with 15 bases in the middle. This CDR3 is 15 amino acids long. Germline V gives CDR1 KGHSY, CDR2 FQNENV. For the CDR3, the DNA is TGTGCCAGCAGCCACGTGGGTGCAGGAGGCTATGGCTACACCTTC. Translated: CASSHVGAGGYGYTF. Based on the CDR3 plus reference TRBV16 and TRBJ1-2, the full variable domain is GEEVAQTPKHLVRGEGQKAKLYCAPIKGHSYVFWYQQVLKNEFKFLISFQNENVFDETGMPKERFSAKCLPNSPCSLEIQATKLEDSAVYFCASSHVGAGGYGYTFGSGTRLTVV.

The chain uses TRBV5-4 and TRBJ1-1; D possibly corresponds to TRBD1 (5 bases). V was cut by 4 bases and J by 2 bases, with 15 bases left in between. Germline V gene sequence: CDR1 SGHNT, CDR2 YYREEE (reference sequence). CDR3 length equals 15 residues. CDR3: CASSPKEGRNTEAFF. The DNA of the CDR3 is TGTGCCAGCAGCCCTAAGGAGGGGCGAAACACTGAAGCTTTCTTT.

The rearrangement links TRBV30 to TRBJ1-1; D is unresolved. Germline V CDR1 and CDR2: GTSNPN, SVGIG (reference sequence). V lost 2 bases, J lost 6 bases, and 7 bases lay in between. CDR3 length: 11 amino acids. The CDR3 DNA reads TGTGCCTGGAGTCTAGCCTCTGAAGCTTTCTTT. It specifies CAWSLASEAFF.

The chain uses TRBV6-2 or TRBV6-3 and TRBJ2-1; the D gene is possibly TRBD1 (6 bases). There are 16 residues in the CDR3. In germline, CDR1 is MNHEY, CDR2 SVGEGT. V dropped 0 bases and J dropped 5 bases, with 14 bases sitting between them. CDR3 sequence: CASSYSTGQLNNEQFF. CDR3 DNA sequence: TGTGCCAGCAGTTACTCGACTGGACAGCTCAACAATGAGCAGTTCTTC.

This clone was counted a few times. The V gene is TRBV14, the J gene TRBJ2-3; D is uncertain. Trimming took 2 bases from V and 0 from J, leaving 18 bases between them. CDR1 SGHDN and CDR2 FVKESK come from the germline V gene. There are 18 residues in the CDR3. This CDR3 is CASSQPKPTQTSTDTQYF. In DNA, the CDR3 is TGTGCCAGCAGCCAACCTAAGCCTACCCAGACTAGCACAGATACGCAGTATTTT.

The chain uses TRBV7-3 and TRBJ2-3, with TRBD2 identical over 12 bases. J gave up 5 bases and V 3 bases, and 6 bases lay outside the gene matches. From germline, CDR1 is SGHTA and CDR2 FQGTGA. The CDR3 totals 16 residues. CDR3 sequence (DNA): TGTGCCAGCAGCTTGACTAGCGGGAGTCGGGTAGATACGCAGTATTTT. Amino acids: CASSLTSGSRVDTQYF.

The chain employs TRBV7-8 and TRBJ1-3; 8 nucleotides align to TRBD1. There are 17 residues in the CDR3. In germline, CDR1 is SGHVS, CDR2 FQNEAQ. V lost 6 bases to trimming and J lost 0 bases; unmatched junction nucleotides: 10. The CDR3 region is CASSYGQGPNSGNTIYF. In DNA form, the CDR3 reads TGTGCCAGCAGTTACGGACAGGGTCCGAACTCTGGAAACACCATATATTTT.

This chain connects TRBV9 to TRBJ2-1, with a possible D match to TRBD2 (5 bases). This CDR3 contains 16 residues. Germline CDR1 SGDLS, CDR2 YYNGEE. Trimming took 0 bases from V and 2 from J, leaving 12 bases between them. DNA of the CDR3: TGTGCCAGCAGCGTAGGTATAGCGCCTACCTACAATGAGCAGTTCTTC. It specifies CASSVGIAPTYNEQFF.

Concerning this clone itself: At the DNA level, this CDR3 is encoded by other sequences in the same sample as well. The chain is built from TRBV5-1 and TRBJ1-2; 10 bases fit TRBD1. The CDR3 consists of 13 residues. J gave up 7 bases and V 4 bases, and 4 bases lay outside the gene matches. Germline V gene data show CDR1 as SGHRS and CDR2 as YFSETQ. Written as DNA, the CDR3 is TGCGCCAGCAGCCCCGGGACAGGGGTTGGCTACACCTTC. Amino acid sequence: CASSPGTGVGYTF.

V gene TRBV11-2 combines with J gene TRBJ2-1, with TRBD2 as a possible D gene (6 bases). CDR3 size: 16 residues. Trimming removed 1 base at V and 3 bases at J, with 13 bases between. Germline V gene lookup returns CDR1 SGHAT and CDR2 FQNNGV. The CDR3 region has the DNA TGTGCCAGCAGCTTAGGTGGAGGGCGACGCTACAATGAGCAGTTCTTC. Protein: CASSLGGGRRYNEQFF.

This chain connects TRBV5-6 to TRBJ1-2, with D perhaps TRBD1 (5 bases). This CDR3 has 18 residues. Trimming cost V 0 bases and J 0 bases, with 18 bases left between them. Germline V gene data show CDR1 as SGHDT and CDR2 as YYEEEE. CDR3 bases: TGTGCCAGCAGCTTGGAGGGGCAGGGAGGACGAGCTAACTATGGCTACACCTTC. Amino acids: CASSLEGQGGRANYGYTF.

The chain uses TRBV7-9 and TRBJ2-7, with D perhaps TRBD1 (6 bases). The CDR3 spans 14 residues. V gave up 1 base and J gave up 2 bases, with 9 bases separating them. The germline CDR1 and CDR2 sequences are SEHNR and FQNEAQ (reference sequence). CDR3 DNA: TGTGCCAGCAGCTTAGGGGCAGGGGCCTACGAGCAGTACGTC. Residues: CASSLGAGAYEQYV.